This T cell receptor (beta chain) was captured in a study of response to subunit inactivated influenza vaccine. Whole-study findings and limits: Few new T cells, the authors suggested, are recruited by each seasonal influenza vaccination.

Using its own MiXCR run on the RT-PCR reads, TCRdb lists one record per CDR3 protein. Of around 540,000 distinct CDR3 sequences in the sample, approximately 12% were seen once. In the case of this clonotype: The antigen remains unidentified. A much larger clone lies a single base off, so this may be a read error.

This sample comprised PBMCs from blood, obtained on the day of vaccination. The TCR sequence derives from a man aged 45-65 years who received an inactivated influenza vaccine.

The CDR3 coding sequence is TGTGCCAGCAGTTTCGGTCCGAGCTCTGGAAACTCCATATATTTT. As protein: CASSFGPSSGNSIYF. J is TRBJ1-3 and V is TRBV12-3 or TRBV12-4; D ambiguous. The CDR3 loop spans 15 amino acids.